The clone carrying this TCR beta chain showed up just once. The data originate from a study of blood T cell repertoires in COVID-19. In the original workflow: Estimation of nucleated cell counts relied on the amplification of reference gene primers. TCRdb's table, derived via immunoSEQ multiplex PCR, lists solely in-frame clones and lacks some. V and J calls and clone size are those listed in that table; D and trimming were worked out from the DNA. The sample yields about 160,000 clones, roughly 85% seen once. CDR1 and CDR2 from the germline V gene are SNHLY and FYNNEI. Trimming cost V 5 bases and J 5 bases; bases outside gene matches: 8. CDR3 length: 15 amino acids.

The receptor's source is a man aged 35-49 years with acute or convalescent COVID-19. The rearrangement uses TRBV2 and TRBJ1-5; TRBD1 aligns across 8 bases. Source material: peripheral blood. The CDR3 protein is CASSQRQGLDQPQHF. Here the CDR3 DNA reads TGTGCCAGCAGTCAGAGACAGGGGCTTGATCAGCCCCAGCATTTT.